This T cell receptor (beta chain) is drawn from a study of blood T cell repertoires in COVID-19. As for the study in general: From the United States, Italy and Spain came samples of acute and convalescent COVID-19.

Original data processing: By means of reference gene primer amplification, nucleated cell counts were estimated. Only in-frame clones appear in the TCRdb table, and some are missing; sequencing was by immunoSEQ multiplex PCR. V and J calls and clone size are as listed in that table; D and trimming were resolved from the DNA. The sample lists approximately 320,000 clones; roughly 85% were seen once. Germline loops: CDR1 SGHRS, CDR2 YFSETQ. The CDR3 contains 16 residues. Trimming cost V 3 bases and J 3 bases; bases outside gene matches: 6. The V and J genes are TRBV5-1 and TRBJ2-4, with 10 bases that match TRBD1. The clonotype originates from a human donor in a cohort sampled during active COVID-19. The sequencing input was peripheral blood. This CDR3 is CASSSTGGAGKNIQYF. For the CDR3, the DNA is TGCGCCAGCAGCTCGACAGGGGGCGCAGGCAAAAACATTCAGTACTTC.